This T cell receptor beta chain was retrieved from a study of CD8+CD57+ T cells in acquired aplastic anemia. Looking at the study overall: Mean yield of DNA from sorted CD4+ and CD8+ cells was 3 to 3.5 ug. The study, taken as a whole, reports: Patients and controls were found to share 25 to 35 CD8+ CDR3 sequences.

Genomic DNA provided the template from which TCR beta VDJ and CDR3 profiles were obtained. Via MiXCR, TCRdb re-called the reads, giving one row per CDR3 protein. The sample shows 150,000 to 180,000 distinct CDR3 sequences, about 50% of them seen only once. Trimming pared 1 base from V and 9 bases from J, leaving 16 bases between. Per the germline V gene, CDR1 is LNHNV and CDR2 is YYDKDF (reference sequence). The length of the CDR3 is 15 residues. This clonotype was found a few times. Antigen: not known. Patients chosen for sequencing had shown CD8+CD57+ cell expansion by flow cytometry. Every patient presented with severe acquired aplastic anemia. Blood sampling was performed on the patients, and none of them had received therapy by then.

The chain links TRBV15 to TRBJ2-4; perhaps D is TRBD1 or TRBD2 (6 bases each). The TCR comes from a human donor with aplastic anemia. Sequenced sample: sorted CD4+, CD8+, or CD8+CD57+ T cells (not recorded which) from PBMCs. CDR3 region: CATSRAGAPGVIQYF. The CDR3 DNA reads TGTGCCACCAGCAGAGCGGGGGCGCCAGGGGTCATTCAGTACTTC.